This is a list of T cell receptor beta chains from one sample in a study of T cells after yellow fever vaccination. Via MiXCR, TCRdb re-called the 5' RACE reads, giving one row per CDR3 protein. This sample has about 75,000 distinct CDR3 sequences, with around 7.1% found just once. The material sequenced was CD8+ T cells sorted from PBMCs, taken roughly 10 days after the first yellow fever vaccination. The source is a man in his late teens or twenties who received the YFV17D yellow fever vaccine. Both conserved end residues are part of each CDR3. D genes are given only for firm matches. The size field is filled for only some rows; it gives once, few, many or a size class.

V gene	clone size	J gene	D gene	CDR3 DNA	CDR3 protein
TRBV18	few	TRBJ2-7	.	TGTGCCAGCTCACCACCCAAAGTCGGAGCTGGCACCTACGAGCAGTACTTC	CASSPPKVGAGTYEQYF
TRBV4-1	many	TRBJ1-2	.	TGCGCCAGCAGCCAAGATTTTGGGGCCCACTATGGCTACACCTTC	CASSQDFGAHYGYTF
TRBV10-3	many	TRBJ2-2	TRBD1	TGTGCCATCAGCCCGGGACAGGGGAACACCGGGGAGCTGTTTTTT	CAISPGQGNTGELFF
TRBV7-6	many	TRBJ2-7	.	TGTGCCAGCAGCTTAGGGGGCACGTCCTATGAGCAGTACTTC	CASSLGGTSYEQYF
TRBV5-1	few	TRBJ1-3	.	TGCGCCAGCAGCTTTAAGGGGGGACCAAACACCATATATTTT	CASSFKGGPNTIYF
TRBV20-1	many	TRBJ1-3	.	TGCAGTGCTAGAGATGGCAGGAACACCATATATTTT	CSARDGRNTIYF
TRBV5-1	many	TRBJ2-7	.	TGCGCCAGCAGCTTGAGACGGGGCTCCTACGAGCAGTACTTC	CASSLRRGSYEQYF
TRBV9	.	TRBJ2-1	TRBD1	TGTGCCAGCAGCCTCGGGGGACAGGGAAACAATGAGCAGTTCTTC	CASSLGGQGNNEQFF
TRBV30	many	TRBJ1-1	.	TGTGCCTGGAGTAACACTAACACTGAAGCTTTCTTT	CAWSNTNTEAFF
TRBV7-9	many	TRBJ2-6	.	TGTGCCAGCAGCTTCGTGGACTCTGGGGCCAACGTCCTGACTTTC	CASSFVDSGANVLTF
TRBV25-1	large	TRBJ2-1	.	TGTGCCAGCAGTCAGTCCGACTTCTACAATGAGCAGTTCTTC	CASSQSDFYNEQFF
TRBV4-1	few	TRBJ2-7	TRBD1	TGCGCCAGCAGCCTCGGGGGACAGGGGCGGTACGAGCAGTACTTC	CASSLGGQGRYEQYF
TRBV4-2	many	TRBJ2-1	.	TGTGCCAGCAGCCACCGAGGGGGGACAATGAGTGAGCAGTTCTTC	CASSHRGGTMSEQFF
TRBV4-1	few	TRBJ2-3	TRBD2	TGCGCCAGCAGCCAAGATGATAGCGGGGGCACAGATACGCAGTATTTT	CASSQDDSGGTDTQYF
TRBV7-8	.	TRBJ2-3	.	TGTGCCAGCAGCTTAGATGGGCCGTTAGATACGCAGTATTTT	CASSLDGPLDTQYF
TRBV20-1	few	TRBJ2-1	.	TGCAGTGCTAGAGATCTCGGGAGTGTAAGCTCCTACAATGAGCAGTTCTTC	CSARDLGSVSSYNEQFF
TRBV7-3	many	TRBJ2-3	.	TGTGCCAGCAGCTTAATGGGGGGCGCCGCAGATACGCAGTATTTT	CASSLMGGAADTQYF
TRBV4-3	medium-sized	TRBJ2-1	.	TGCGCCAGCAGCCAGACCCCGCAGGGTACCTACAATGAGCAGTTCTTC	CASSQTPQGTYNEQFF
TRBV19	.	TRBJ2-6	TRBD1	TGTGCCAGTACCGAATTGGGACAGGGGCGACCGTGGGCCAACGTCCTGACTTTC	CASTELGQGRPWANVLTF
TRBV7-9	.	TRBJ2-3	.	TGTGCCAGCAGCTTCCCAGATACGCAGTATTTT	CASSFPDTQYF
TRBV6-4	few	TRBJ2-4	.	TGTGCCAGCAGTGAGCTGAGTGTTATTCCTGACCTAGCCAAAAACATTCAGTACTTC	CASSELSVIPDLAKNIQYF
TRBV6-1	few	TRBJ1-1	.	TGTGCCAGCAGTGACGATATATGGAGCACTGAAGCTTTCTTT	CASSDDIWSTEAFF
TRBV12-3/TRBV12-4	many	TRBJ2-3	.	TGTGCCAGCAGTTTAGCGTGGGGGAGCACAGATACGCAGTATTTT	CASSLAWGSTDTQYF
TRBV10-3	.	TRBJ2-7	.	TGTGCCATCGGGGGGGCACAGGGCCCCCTCGAGCAGTACTTC	CAIGGAQGPLEQYF
TRBV24-1	few	TRBJ2-1	.	TGTGCCACCTCTGGGGAAGAGGGGGGCCGGGATGAGCAGTTCTTC	CATSGEEGGRDEQFF
TRBV6-1	.	TRBJ2-2	.	TGTGCCAGCAGTCCCCCTGGGGGCCCCTGGACCGGGGAGCTGTTTTTT	CASSPPGGPWTGELFF
TRBV5-1	few	TRBJ2-2	TRBD1	TGCGCCAGCAGCGTAGGACAGGGGACCGGGGAGCTGTTTTTT	CASSVGQGTGELFF
TRBV7-3	many	TRBJ2-5	.	TGTGCCAGCAGTTTGGGGGGAACCTTGCAAGAGACCCAGTACTTC	CASSLGGTLQETQYF
TRBV29-1	many	TRBJ2-1	TRBD2	TGCAGCGTTGATGTCGCTAGCGGGGGGGCAAGCTACAATGAGCAGTTCTTC	CSVDVASGGASYNEQFF
TRBV12-3/TRBV12-4	many	TRBJ2-5	.	TGTGCCAGCAGTTTAGCGGGGGCAGAGACCCAGTACTTC	CASSLAGAETQYF
TRBV7-9	many	TRBJ2-7	.	TGTGCCAGCAGCCCCCCTGGGGAGCAGTACTTC	CASSPPGEQYF
TRBV6-2/TRBV6-3	many	TRBJ2-1	TRBD1	TGTGCCAGCAGTTACTCGATCGAGACAGGGGAGTCGAATGAGCAGTTCTTC	CASSYSIETGESNEQFF
TRBV4-1	few	TRBJ2-3	.	TGCGCCAGCAGCCAAGATCAAACTAGGTCGGCAGATACGCAGTATTTT	CASSQDQTRSADTQYF
TRBV7-7	many	TRBJ2-2	.	TGTGCCAGCAGCCGCTGGTTGGCGAACGGGGAGCTGTTTTTT	CASSRWLANGELFF
TRBV4-1	.	TRBJ1-4	.	TGCGCCAGCAGCCTTTTTCAGGGGATGGATAATGAAAAACTGTTTTTT	CASSLFQGMDNEKLFF
TRBV20-1	many	TRBJ2-6	.	TGCAGTGCTAGTTACGGGGTAACTGGGGCCAACGTCCTGACTTTC	CSASYGVTGANVLTF
TRBV5-1	few	TRBJ2-5	.	TGCGCCAGCAGCGGCGGCTGGGGTCAAGAGACCCAGTACTTC	CASSGGWGQETQYF
TRBV3-1	many	TRBJ2-5	.	TGTGCCAGCAGCCAAGAGTTGGGGGCTGCGTCAGCCCAAGAGACCCAGTACTTC	CASSQELGAASAQETQYF